These T cell receptor beta chains were read from a single sample in a study of blood T cell repertoires in COVID-19. Only in-frame clones appear in the TCRdb table, and some are missing; sequencing was by immunoSEQ multiplex PCR. The sample lists some 490,000 clones, about nine tenths occurring once. The specimen sequenced was PBMCs or T cells enriched from blood (not recorded which). The receptors come from a woman in her sixties who had recovered from COVID-19. Both conserved end residues are part of each CDR3. The order of the fields is V gene, J gene, clone size, D gene, CDR3 protein, CDR3 DNA. A D gene is named only where the DNA matches it firmly. Not every row has a clone size; where given, it reads once, few, many or a size class.

>TRBV11-2|TRBJ1-6|NA|NA
CASSERSISPLHF
TGTGCCAGCAGCGAGAGGTCAATATCACCCCTCCACTTT
>TRBV4-2|TRBJ1-1|NA|TRBD1
CASSQDQGVEDEAFF
TGTGCCAGCAGCCAAGATCAGGGGGTAGAGGATGAAGCTTTCTTT
>TRBV4-2|TRBJ2-3|NA|TRBD2
CASSQDLASGGMADTQYF
TGTGCCAGCAGCCAAGATCTCGCTAGCGGGGGTATGGCAGATACGCAGTATTTT
>TRBV19|TRBJ1-1|NA|NA
CASSISYGTEAFF
TGTGCCAGTAGTATCTCGTACGGCACTGAAGCTTTCTTT
>TRBV11-2|TRBJ2-2|NA|NA
CASSWEVNTGELFF
TGTGCCAGCAGCTGGGAGGTTAACACCGGGGAGCTGTTTTTT
>TRBV28|TRBJ2-3|NA|TRBD2
CASTSGGPYEDTQYF
TGTGCCAGCACCAGCGGGGGCCCGTATGAAGATACGCAGTATTTT
>TRBV2|TRBJ1-5|once|TRBD1
CASSTGQGMVQPQHF
TGTGCCAGCAGTACCGGACAGGGGATGGTTCAGCCCCAGCATTTT
>TRBV29-1|TRBJ2-3|NA|TRBD1
CSVEGTETSTDTQYF
TGCAGCGTTGAGGGGACAGAGACTAGCACAGATACGCAGTATTTT
>TRBV25-1|TRBJ1-3|NA|NA
CASRDRTSSGNTIYF
TGTGCCAGCAGGGACCGCACTAGCTCTGGAAACACCATATATTTT
>TRBV5-1|TRBJ2-2|NA|NA
CASSLVGGPTGELFF
TGCGCCAGCAGCTTGGTGGGGGGGCCGACCGGGGAGCTGTTTTTT
>TRBV18|TRBJ2-3|NA|TRBD1
CASSPGQGFYTDTQYF
TGTGCCAGCTCACCGGGACAGGGATTCTACACAGATACGCAGTATTTT
>TRBV3-1/TRBV3-2|TRBJ2-1|NA|TRBD2
CASSQATSGGRQFF
TGTGCCAGCAGCCAAGCGACTAGCGGGGGTCGGCAGTTCTTC
>TRBV19|TRBJ2-1|NA|NA
CASSIERGLIVGNEQFF
TGTGCCAGTAGTATCGAGAGAGGACTAATCGTTGGCAATGAGCAGTTCTTC
>TRBV5-1|TRBJ1-3|once|TRBD1
CASSLAGRDRGSFTGNTIYF
TGCGCCAGCAGCTTAGCTGGGCGGGACAGGGGTTCTTTCACTGGAAACACCATATATTTT
>TRBV5-4|TRBJ2-7|NA|NA
CASNNRSGGAEQYF
TGTGCCAGCAACAACCGCTCGGGGGGCGCGGAACAGTACTTC
>TRBV20-1|TRBJ2-7|NA|NA
CSASFLSYEQYF
TGCAGTGCTAGTTTCCTCTCCTACGAGCAGTACTTC
>TRBV6-5|TRBJ1-4|NA|TRBD1
CASSIQGAYEKLFF
TGTGCCAGCAGCATACAGGGGGCCTATGAAAAACTGTTTTTT